Below, 13 T cell receptor beta chains from the same sample are listed, as sequenced in a study of identical twins. MiXCR was run by TCRdb on the 5' RACE reads, yielding one entry per CDR3 protein. Of 100,000 or so distinct CDR3 sequences in the sample, about 5.6% were seen once. The sequenced sample was memory T cells sorted from blood. The receptor source for this set is a woman in her forties or fifties in good health.

This clonotype was seen repeatedly, ten times or more. The V and J genes are TRBV20-1 and TRBJ2-2, with D unresolved. Trimming stripped 2 bases from V and 0 bases from J, with 4 bases between. Germline V lookup: CDR1 DFQATT, CDR2 SNEGSKA (reference sequence). The CDR3 is made up of 13 amino acids. The DNA for the CDR3 is TGCAGTGCTAGAACCCCGAACACCGGGGAGCTGTTTTTT. Amino acids: CSARTPNTGELFF.

This chain links TRBV4-1 with TRBJ2-5; the match to TRBD1 covers 10 bases. There are 15 residues in the CDR3. After removal of 3 bases from V and 5 bases from J, the junction contained 6 bases not matched to a gene. Germline loops: CDR1 MGHRA, CDR2 YSYEKL. Here the CDR3 DNA reads TGCGCCAGCAGCCAGGGACAGGGGAGCGTGGAGACCCAGTACTTC. Its translation: CASSQGQGSVETQYF.

This clonotype was detected many times. CDR3 region: CASSVAAGGGEKTQYF. CDR3 DNA: TGTGCCAGCAGCGTAGCAGCGGGAGGAGGCGAAAAGACCCAGTACTTC. V gene TRBV9 combines with J gene TRBJ2-5, with 9 bases identical to TRBD2. V gave up 0 bases and J gave up 6 bases; unmatched junction bases: 9. This CDR3 comprises 16 residues. The V gene's germline CDR1 is SGDLS and CDR2 YYNGEE.

In its sample, this clonotype was seen a few times. This chain uses TRBV5-6 with TRBJ2-6; possibly TRBD1 for D (7 bases). CDR3 length equals 17 residues. The germline CDR1 and CDR2 sequences are SGHDT and YYEEEE. V dropped 4 bases and J dropped 1 base, with 15 bases sitting between them. The CDR3 nucleotides read TGTGCCAGCAGCGGTGGAGGGGGCTTATCTGGGGCCAACGTCCTGACTTTC. Protein sequence: CASSGGGGLSGANVLTF.

This clonotype turned up a few times. This chain uses TRBV7-9 with TRBJ1-1; D is perhaps TRBD1 (6 bases). The CDR3 sequence is 14 residues long. The germline V gene has CDR1 SEHNR and CDR2 FQNEAQ (reference sequence). Deletions cut 5 bases from V and 4 bases from J, with 14 bases between. The CDR3 loop reads CASSPLQGLTEAFF. CDR3 sequence (DNA): TGTGCCAGCAGCCCCTTACAGGGTCTCACTGAAGCTTTCTTT.

Many counts were recorded for this clonotype. The chain recombines TRBV20-1 with TRBJ2-6; D gene uncertain. With 0 bases removed from V and 4 bases from J, the gap between germline ends came to 10 bases. Per the germline V gene, CDR1 is DFQATT and CDR2 is SNEGSKA (reference sequence). The length of the CDR3 is 15 residues. As DNA, the CDR3 is TGCAGTGCTAGAGATCAGGCGCGGGGGGCCAACGTCCTGACTTTC. Its protein product is CSARDQARGANVLTF.

This clonotype was counted ten times or more. This chain links TRBV12-3 or TRBV12-4 with TRBJ2-3; 12 bases fit TRBD2. The trim removed 6 bases at V and 4 bases at J, leaving 5 bases unmatched. There are 15 residues in the CDR3. CDR3 sequence reads: CASSPTSGSPDTQYF. In DNA form, the CDR3 reads TGTGCCAGCAGCCCGACTAGCGGGAGCCCAGATACGCAGTATTTT.

This chain links TRBV11-2 with TRBJ2-7; 10 bases are shared with TRBD2. This CDR3 contains 15 residues. V lost 6 bases, J lost 6 bases, and 11 bases stayed unmatched. CDR1 and CDR2 from the germline V gene are SGHAT and FQNNGV. The CDR3 coding sequence is TGTGCCAGCAGGGACTTAGCGGGAGGTTGGTTCGAGCAGTACTTC. It is translated as CASRDLAGGWFEQYF.

V is TRBV19 and J is TRBJ2-1; no reliable D call. V was pared by 4 bases and J by 6 bases, with 16 bases between. The CDR3 extends over 15 amino acids. Germline V gene data show CDR1 as LNHDA and CDR2 as SQIVND (reference sequence). CDR3 residues: CASSKVSGTTNEQFF. The CDR3 bases are TGTGCCAGTAGTAAAGTTAGTGGAACTACCAATGAGCAGTTCTTC.

This clonotype was seen repeatedly, ten times or more. CDR3 region: CASSIPGQSYEQYF. The DNA of the CDR3 is TGTGCCAGTAGCATCCCGGGACAGTCCTACGAGCAGTACTTC. J is TRBJ2-7 and V is TRBV19; 7 nucleotides align to TRBD1. V trimming: 6 bases; J trimming: 1 base; junction bases outside the gene matches: 6. The CDR3 runs to 14 residues. Per germline, CDR1 LNHDA and CDR2 SQIVND (reference sequence).

This clonotype appeared many times. The chain is built from TRBV5-5 and TRBJ2-3; D unclear. From germline, CDR1 is SGHKS and CDR2 YYEKEE (reference sequence). This CDR3 has 17 residues. V lost 0 bases, J lost 1 base, and 15 bases lay in between. CDR3 sequence: CASSLASVAMRTDTQYF. As DNA, the CDR3 is TGTGCCAGCAGCTTGGCCAGCGTCGCTATGCGCACAGATACGCAGTATTTT.

The chain recombines TRBV2 with TRBJ2-6, with D possibly being TRBD1 or TRBD2 (5 bases each). This CDR3 region has 18 residues. The V gene's germline CDR1 is SNHLY and CDR2 FYNNEI. Trimming cost V 7 bases and J 0 bases, with 19 bases left between them. CDR3 residues: CASKKGFEGSSGANVLTF. For the CDR3, the DNA is TGTGCCAGCAAGAAGGGGTTCGAGGGAAGCTCTGGGGCCAACGTCCTGACTTTC. Filled out from reference TRBV2 and TRBJ2-6, the complete variable domain reads EPEVTQTPSHQVTQMGQEVILRCVPISNHLYFYWYRQILGQKVEFLVSFYNNEISEKSEIFDDQFSVERPDGSNFTLKIRSTKLEDSAMYFCASKKGFEGSSGANVLTFGAGSRLTVL.

On this clonotype: Since no conserved phenylalanine or tryptophan closes the CDR3, a read error is the likely cause. The chain employs TRBV5-1 and TRBJ2-1, with D uncertain. Germline V lookup: CDR1 SGHRS, CDR2 YFSETQ. V lost 4 bases and J 0 bases, leaving 14 bases between the germline ends. The length of the CDR3 is 16 residues. The CDR3 region has the DNA TGCGCCAGCAGCCCCGGTCCGGGTTTCTCCTACAATGAGCAGTTCTCC. It specifies CASSPGPGFSYNEQFS.